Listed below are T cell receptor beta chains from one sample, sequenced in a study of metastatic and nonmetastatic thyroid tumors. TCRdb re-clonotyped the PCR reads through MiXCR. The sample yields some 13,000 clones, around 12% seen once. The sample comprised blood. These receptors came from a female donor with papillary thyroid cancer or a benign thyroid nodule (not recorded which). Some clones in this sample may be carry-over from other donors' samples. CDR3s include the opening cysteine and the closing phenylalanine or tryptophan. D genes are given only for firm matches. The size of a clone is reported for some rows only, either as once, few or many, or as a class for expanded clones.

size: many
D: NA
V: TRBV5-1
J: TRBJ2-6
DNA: TGCGCCAGCAGCTTGGATAGCCCACTAGTGGCCAACGTCCCGACTTTC
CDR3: CASSLDSPLVANVPTF

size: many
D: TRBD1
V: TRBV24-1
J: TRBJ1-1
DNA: TGTGCCACCAGTGAACATCAACAGCCCCAGGGGGCTTTTGGAATTGGCACTGAAGCTTTCTTT
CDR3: CATSEHQQPQGAFGIGTEAFF

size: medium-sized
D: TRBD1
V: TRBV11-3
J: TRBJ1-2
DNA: TGTGCCAGCAGCTCCGCAGGGGGACTGGGCTACACCTTC
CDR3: CASSSAGGLGYTF

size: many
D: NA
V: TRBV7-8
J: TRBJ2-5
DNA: TGTGCCAGCCTCTCTAGATCCTCGGAGACCCAGTACTTC
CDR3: CASLSRSSETQYF

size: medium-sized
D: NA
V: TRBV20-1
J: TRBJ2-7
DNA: TGCAGTGCTAGGGCCACCTACGAGCAGTACTTC
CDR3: CSARATYEQYF

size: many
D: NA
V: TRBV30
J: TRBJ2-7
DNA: TGTGCCTGCTGGGGTGGCGGTTACGAGCAGTACTTC
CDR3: CACWGGGYEQYF

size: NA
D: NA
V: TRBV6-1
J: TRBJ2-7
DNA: TGTGCCAGCCAGGCCCCTGGGAACGAGCAGTACTTC
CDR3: CASQAPGNEQYF

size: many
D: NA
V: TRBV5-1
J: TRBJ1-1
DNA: TGCGCCAGCAGCTTGGAAGTCCGGACCGGTGAAGCTTTCTTT
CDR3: CASSLEVRTGEAFF

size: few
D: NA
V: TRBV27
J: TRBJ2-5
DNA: TGTGCCAGCAGTTCGTATATTCAAGAGACCCAGTACTTC
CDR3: CASSSYIQETQYF

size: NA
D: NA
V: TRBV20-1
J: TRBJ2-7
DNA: TGCAGTGCTAGGGGAATAGGGGGAGACCTCTACGAGCAGTACTTC
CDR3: CSARGIGGDLYEQYF

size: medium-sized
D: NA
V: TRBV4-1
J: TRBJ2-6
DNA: TGCGCCAGCAGCCAATGGGCCCCCGGAGGTTCCGGGGCCAACGTCCTGACTTTC
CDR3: CASSQWAPGGSGANVLTF

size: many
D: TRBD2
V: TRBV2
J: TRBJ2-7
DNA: TGTGCCAGCAGACCGGGACTAGCGGGAGGCCTTACCTACGAGCAGTACTTC
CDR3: CASRPGLAGGLTYEQYF

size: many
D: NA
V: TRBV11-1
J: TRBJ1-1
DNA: TGTGCCAGCAGCTCAGAACCCCGGGGGCGAGTCACTGAAGCTTTCTTT
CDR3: CASSSEPRGRVTEAFF

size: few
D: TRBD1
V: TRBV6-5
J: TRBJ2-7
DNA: TGTGCCAGCAGTTACTGGACAGGGGAGAGGAGAGAGCAGTACTTC
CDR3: CASSYWTGERREQYF

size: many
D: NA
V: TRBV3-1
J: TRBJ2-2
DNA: TGTGCCAGCAGCCGGGGACAGAACACCGGGGAGCTGTTTTTT
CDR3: CASSRGQNTGELFF

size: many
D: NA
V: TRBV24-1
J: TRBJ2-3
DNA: TGTGCCACCAGCGGGGGTCGGGGGAACACAGATACGCAGTATTTT
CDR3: CATSGGRGNTDTQYF

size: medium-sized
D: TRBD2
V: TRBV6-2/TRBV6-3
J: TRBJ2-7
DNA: TGTGCCAGCAACAAGGGGACTAGCAGACTTGACGAGCAGTACTTC
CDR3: CASNKGTSRLDEQYF

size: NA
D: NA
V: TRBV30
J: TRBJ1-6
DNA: TGTGCCTGGATGGGAAATGGAGATTCACCCCTCCACTTT
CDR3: CAWMGNGDSPLHF

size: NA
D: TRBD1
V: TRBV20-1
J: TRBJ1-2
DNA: TGCAGTGCCCCCAAAGGGGACAGGCTCGATGGCTACACCTTC
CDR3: CSAPKGDRLDGYTF

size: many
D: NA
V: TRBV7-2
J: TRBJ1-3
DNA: TGTGCCAGCAGCTTAGACAGCCTAAGCTCTGGAAACACCATATATTTT
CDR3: CASSLDSLSSGNTIYF

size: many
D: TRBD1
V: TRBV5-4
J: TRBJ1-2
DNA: TGTGCCAGCAGTCTGATCGGACAGGGATATGGCTACACCTTC
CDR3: CASSLIGQGYGYTF

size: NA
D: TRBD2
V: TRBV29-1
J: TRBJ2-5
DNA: TGCAGCGTTGAAATGGCTAGCGGGGCCCTTGGAGAGACCCAGTACTTC
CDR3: CSVEMASGALGETQYF

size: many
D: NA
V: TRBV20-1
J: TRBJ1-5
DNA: TGCAGTGCCAGTCACGGCACGGGCAATCAGCCCCAGCATTTT
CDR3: CSASHGTGNQPQHF

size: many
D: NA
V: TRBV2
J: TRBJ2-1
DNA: TGTGCCACCTCGATTGGGGCGGGAAGGAGCTATGAGCAGTTCTTC
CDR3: CATSIGAGRSYEQFF

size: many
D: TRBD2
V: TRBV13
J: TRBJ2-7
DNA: TGTGCCAGCAGCTCCCGACTAGCGGGTGACTACGAGCAGTACTTC
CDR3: CASSSRLAGDYEQYF

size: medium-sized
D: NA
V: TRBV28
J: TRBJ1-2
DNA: TGTGCCACCAAGGCCCCCGATGGCTACACCTTC
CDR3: CATKAPDGYTF

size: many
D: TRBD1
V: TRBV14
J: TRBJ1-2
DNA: TGTGCCAGCAGCCAAGGATTAGGCAGGGGGTATGGCTACACCTTC
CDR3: CASSQGLGRGYGYTF

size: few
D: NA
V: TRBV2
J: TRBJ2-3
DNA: TGTGCCATAGGTACAGATACACAGTATTTT
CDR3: CAIGTDTQYF

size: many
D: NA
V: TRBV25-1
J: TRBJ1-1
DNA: TGTGCCAGCAGTGAGGCAAGGGCAGGGGTGGTAGCTTTCTTT
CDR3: CASSEARAGVVAFF

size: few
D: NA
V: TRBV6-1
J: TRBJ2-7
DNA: TGTGCAAGCAGACCCGTCGGGGGCAGCTCCTACGAGCAGTACTTC
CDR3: CASRPVGGSSYEQYF

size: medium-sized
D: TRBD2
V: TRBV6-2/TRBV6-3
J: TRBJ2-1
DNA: TGTGCCAGCAGCCTGACTAGCGGGGGTAATCATGGGAAAAATGAGCAGTTCTTC
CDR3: CASSLTSGGNHGKNEQFF

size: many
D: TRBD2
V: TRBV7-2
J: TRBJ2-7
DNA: TGTGCCAGCAGCTCCTTAGCGGGAGGGCCGGGCTACGAGCAGTACTTC
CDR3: CASSSLAGGPGYEQYF

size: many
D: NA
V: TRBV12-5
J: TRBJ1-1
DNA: TGTGCTAGTGGTTTGGCCGCATGGGGGGGCATGAACACTGAAGCTTTCTTT
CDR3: CASGLAAWGGMNTEAFF

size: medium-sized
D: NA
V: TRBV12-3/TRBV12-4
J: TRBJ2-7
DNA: TGTGCCAGCAGTTTAGAATATCAGAGCTACGAGCAGTACTTC
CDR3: CASSLEYQSYEQYF

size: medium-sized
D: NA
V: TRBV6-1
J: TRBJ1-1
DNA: TGTGCCAGCAGTGAGTTTTCAGAAAACACTGAAGCTTTCTTT
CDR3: CASSEFSENTEAFF

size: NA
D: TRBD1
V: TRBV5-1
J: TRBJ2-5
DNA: TGCGCCAGCACCGGAGGACAGGTGGGCGAGACCCAGTACTTC
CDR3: CASTGGQVGETQYF

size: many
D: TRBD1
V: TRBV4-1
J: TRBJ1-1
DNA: TGCGCCAGCAGCCTCAACAGGGGCGCGAACACTGAAGCTTTCTTT
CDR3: CASSLNRGANTEAFF

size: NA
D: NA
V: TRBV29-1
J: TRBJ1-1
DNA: TGCAGCGTCAACTCCCCATCACTTGAAGCTTTCTTT
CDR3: CSVNSPSLEAFF

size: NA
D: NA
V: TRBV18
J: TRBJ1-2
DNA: TGTGCCAGCTCTGCCGTTACTAACTATGGGTATACCTTC
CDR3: CASSAVTNYGYTF

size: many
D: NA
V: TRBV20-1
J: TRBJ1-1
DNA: TGCAGTGCTAGAGATCTAAGACAAGTGTTCTTT
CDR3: CSARDLRQVFF

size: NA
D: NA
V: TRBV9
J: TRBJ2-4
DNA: TGTGCCAGCAGCGTAGCAGGGACGAGCAAAAACATTCAGTACTTC
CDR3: CASSVAGTSKNIQYF